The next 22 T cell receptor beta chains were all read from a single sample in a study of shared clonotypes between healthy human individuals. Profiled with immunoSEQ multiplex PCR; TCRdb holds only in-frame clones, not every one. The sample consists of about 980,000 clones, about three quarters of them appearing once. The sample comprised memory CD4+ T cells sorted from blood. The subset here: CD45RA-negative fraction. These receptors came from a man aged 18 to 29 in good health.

The CDR3 DNA follows: TGTGCCAGCAGCTTCTCCGGGACAGGGGGCTTAAGAGGCAATGAGCAGTTCTTC. This encodes CASSFSGTGGLRGNEQFF. The rearrangement uses TRBV5-4 and TRBJ2-1; TRBD1 agrees at 12 bases. This CDR3 has 18 amino acids. Germline V gene lookup returns CDR1 SGHNT and CDR2 YYREEE (reference sequence). The junction had 12 bases not matched to a gene; V was cut back by 2 bases and J by 6 bases. Together with reference TRBV5-4 and TRBJ2-1, the CDR3 gives the full variable domain: ETGVTQSPTHLIKTRGQQVTLRCSSQSGHNTVSWYQQALGQGPQFIFQYYREEENGRGNFPPRFSGLQFPNYSSELNVNALELDDSALYLCASSFSGTGGLRGNEQFFGPGTRLTVL.

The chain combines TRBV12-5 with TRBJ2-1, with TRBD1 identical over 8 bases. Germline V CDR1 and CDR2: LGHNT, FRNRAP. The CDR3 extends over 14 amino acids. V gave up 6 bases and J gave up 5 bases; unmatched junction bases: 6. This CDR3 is CASGRDRLDNEQFF. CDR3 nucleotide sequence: TGTGCTAGTGGCCGGGACAGGCTGGACAATGAGCAGTTCTTC.

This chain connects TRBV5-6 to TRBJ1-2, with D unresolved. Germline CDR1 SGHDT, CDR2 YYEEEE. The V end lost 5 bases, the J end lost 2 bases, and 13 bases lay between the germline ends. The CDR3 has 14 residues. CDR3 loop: CASSNPPVNYGYTF. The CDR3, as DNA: TGTGCCAGCAGTAACCCGCCAGTCAACTATGGCTACACCTTC.

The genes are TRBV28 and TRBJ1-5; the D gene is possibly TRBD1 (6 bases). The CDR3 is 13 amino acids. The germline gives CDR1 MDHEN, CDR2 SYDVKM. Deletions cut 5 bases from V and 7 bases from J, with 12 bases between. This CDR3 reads CASSDTGYQPQHF. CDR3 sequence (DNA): TGTGCCAGCAGTGATACAGGGTACCAGCCCCAGCATTTT.

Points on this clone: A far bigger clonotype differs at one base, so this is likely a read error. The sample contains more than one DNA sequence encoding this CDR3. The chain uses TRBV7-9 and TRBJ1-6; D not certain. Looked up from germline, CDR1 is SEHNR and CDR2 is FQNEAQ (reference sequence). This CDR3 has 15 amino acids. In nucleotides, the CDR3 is TGTGCCAGCAGCTTAGGGGGAAGAATTGACTCACCCCTCCATTTT. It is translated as CASSLGGRIDSPLHF.

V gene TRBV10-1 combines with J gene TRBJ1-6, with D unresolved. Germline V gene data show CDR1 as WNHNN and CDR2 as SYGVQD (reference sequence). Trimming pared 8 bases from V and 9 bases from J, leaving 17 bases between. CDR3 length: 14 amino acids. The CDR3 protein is CASLEKQPCSPLHF. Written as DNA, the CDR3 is TGCGCCAGCCTCGAGAAACAGCCCTGTTCACCCCTCCACTTT.

The CDR3 region has the DNA TGTGCCTGGATGGGGGACAGGGTCCATGGCTACACCTTC. It encodes CAWMGDRVHGYTF. The chain joins TRBV30 to TRBJ1-2, with 9 bases matching TRBD1. This CDR3 has 13 residues. V shed 4 bases, J shed 6 bases, and the junction held 6 bases outside the gene matches. CDR1 GTSNPN and CDR2 SVGIG come from the germline V gene (reference sequence). The whole variable domain, remainder taken from reference TRBV30 and TRBJ1-2, is SQTIHQWPATLVQPVGSPLSLECTVEGTSNPNLYWYRQAAGRGLQLLFYSVGIGQISSEVPQNLSASRPQDRQFILSSKKLLLSDSGFYLCAWMGDRVHGYTFGSGTRLTVV.

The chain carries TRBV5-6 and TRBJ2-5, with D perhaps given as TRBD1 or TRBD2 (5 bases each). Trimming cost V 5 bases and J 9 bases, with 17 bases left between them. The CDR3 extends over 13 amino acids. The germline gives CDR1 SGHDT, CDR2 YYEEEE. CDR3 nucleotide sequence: TGTGCCAGCAGGGGGACCGGTAGGGTGGCCCAGTACTTC. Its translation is CASRGTGRVAQYF.

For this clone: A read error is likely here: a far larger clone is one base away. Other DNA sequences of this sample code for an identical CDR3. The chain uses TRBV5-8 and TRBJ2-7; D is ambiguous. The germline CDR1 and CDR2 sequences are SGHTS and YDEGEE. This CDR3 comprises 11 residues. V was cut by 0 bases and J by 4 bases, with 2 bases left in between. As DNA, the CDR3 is TGTGCCAGCAGCTTGGGTTACGAGCAGTACTTC. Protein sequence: CASSLGYEQYF.

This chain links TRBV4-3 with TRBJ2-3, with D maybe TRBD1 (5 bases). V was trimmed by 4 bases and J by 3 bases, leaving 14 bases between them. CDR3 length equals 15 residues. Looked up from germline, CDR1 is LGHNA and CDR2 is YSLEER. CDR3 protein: CASSRTLRGTDTQYF. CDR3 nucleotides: TGCGCCAGCAGCCGGACACTTAGGGGAACAGATACGCAGTATTTT.

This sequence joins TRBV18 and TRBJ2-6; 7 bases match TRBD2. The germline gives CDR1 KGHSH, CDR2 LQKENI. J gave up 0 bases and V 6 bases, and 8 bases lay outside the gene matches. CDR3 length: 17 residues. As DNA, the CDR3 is TGTGCCAGCTCTTCGACTAGCCAGAGCTCTGGGGCCAACGTCCTGACTTTC. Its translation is CASSSTSQSSGANVLTF.

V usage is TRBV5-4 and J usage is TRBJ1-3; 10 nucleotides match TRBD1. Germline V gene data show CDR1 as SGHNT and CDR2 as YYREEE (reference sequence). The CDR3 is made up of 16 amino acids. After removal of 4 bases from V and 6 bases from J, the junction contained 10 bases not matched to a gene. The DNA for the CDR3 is TGTGCCAGCAGCACGAGACAGGGGGCGGCAGAAAACACCATATATTTT. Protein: CASSTRQGAAENTIYF.

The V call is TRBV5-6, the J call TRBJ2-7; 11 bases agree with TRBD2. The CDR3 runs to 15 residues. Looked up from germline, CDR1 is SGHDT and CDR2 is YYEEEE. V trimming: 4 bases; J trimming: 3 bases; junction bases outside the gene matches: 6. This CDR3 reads CASSVPGLADYEQYF. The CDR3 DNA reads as TGTGCCAGCAGCGTGCCGGGACTAGCGGACTACGAGCAGTACTTC.

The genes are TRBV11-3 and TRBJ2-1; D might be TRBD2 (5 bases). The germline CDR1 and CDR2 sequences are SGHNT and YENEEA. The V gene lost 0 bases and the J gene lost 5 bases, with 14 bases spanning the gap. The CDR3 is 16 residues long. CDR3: CASSLDRAGRDNEQFF. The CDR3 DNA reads TGTGCCAGCAGCTTAGATCGGGCGGGTCGCGACAATGAGCAGTTCTTC.

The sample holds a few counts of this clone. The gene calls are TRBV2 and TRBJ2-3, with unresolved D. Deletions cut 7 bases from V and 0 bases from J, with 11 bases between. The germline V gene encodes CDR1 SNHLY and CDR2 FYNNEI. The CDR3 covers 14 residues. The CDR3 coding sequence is TGTGCCAGCACGGCTAGACTTAGCACAGATACGCAGTATTTT. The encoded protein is CASTARLSTDTQYF.

CDR3: CAISALRTDTQYF. The CDR3 DNA is TGTGCCATCAGTGCACTCCGCACAGATACGCAGTATTTT. V is TRBV10-3 and J is TRBJ2-3; D call uncertain. Trimming took 4 bases from V and 1 from J, leaving 6 bases between them. The CDR3 totals 13 residues. CDR1 and CDR2 (germline): ENHRY, SYGVKD.

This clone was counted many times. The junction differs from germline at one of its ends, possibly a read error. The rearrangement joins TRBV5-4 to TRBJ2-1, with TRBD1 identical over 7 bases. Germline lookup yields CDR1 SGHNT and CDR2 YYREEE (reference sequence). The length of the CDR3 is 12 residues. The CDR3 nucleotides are TGTGCCAGCAGCTGGGACAGCTCCCTTCTTCTCTTC. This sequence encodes CASSWDSSLLLF.

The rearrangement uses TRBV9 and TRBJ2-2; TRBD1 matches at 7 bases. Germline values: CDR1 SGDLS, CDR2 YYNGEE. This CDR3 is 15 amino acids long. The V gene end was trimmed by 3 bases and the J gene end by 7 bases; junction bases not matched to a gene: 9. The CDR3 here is CASSATGVKSGELFF. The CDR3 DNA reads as TGTGCCAGCAGCGCTACAGGGGTAAAGAGCGGGGAGCTGTTTTTT.

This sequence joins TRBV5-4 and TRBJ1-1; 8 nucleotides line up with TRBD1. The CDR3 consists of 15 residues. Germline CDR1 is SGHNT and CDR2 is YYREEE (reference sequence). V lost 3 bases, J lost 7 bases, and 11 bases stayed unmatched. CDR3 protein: CASSSMGQAAFEAFF. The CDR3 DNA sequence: TGTGCCAGCAGCTCGATGGGACAGGCCGCCTTTGAAGCTTTCTTT.

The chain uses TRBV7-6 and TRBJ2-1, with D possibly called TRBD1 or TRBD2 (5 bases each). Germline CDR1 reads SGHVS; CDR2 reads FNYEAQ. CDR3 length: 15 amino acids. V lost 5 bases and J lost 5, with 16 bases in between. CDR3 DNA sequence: TGTGCCAGCAGCCCGTTCCAGGGAGCAAACAATGAGCAGTTCTTC. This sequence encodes CASSPFQGANNEQFF.

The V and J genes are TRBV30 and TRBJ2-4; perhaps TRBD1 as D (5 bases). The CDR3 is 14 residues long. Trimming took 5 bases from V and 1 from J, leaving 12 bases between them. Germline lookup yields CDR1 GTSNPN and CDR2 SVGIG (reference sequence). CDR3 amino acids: CAWDPGMAKNIQYF. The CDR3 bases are TGTGCCTGGGACCCAGGGATGGCCAAAAACATTCAGTACTTC.

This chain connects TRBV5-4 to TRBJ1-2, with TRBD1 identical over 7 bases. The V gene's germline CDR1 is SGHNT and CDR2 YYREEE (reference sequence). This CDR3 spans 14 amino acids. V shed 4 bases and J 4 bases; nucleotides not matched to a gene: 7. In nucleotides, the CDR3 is TGTGCCAGCAGCCGAGGGACAGACATCTATGGCTACACCTTC. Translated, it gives CASSRGTDIYGYTF.